Listed below are T cell receptor beta chains from one sample, sequenced in a study of blood T cell repertoires in COVID-19. This table comes from immunoSEQ multiplex PCR, and its TCRdb copy is limited to in-frame clones, with some not included. The sample records 100,000 to 120,000 clones, 75% to 85% being singletons. Material for sequencing was peripheral blood. Source of these receptors: a woman aged 55-69 years with acute or convalescent COVID-19. CDR3s include the opening cysteine and the closing phenylalanine or tryptophan. A D gene is named only where the DNA matches it firmly. Size tells how often a clone was seen (once, few, many) or the class of an expanded clone, and some rows leave it out.

>TRBV5-5|-|TRBJ2-7|-
TGTGCCAGCAGCTTTCGGGGCTACGAGCAGTACTTC
CASSFRGYEQYF
>TRBV25-1|-|TRBJ1-4|-
TGTGCCAGCAGCGCGCGGAAAAGAGAAAAACTGTTTTTT
CASSARKREKLFF
>TRBV2|TRBD2|TRBJ2-7|-
TGTGCCAGCACTGCACTAGCGGGGGAAACCTACGAGCAGTACTTC
CASTALAGETYEQYF
>TRBV7-2|TRBD2|TRBJ2-2|-
TGTGCCAGCAGCTTACAAGGACTAGCTGTCGGGGAGCTGTTTTTT
CASSLQGLAVGELFF
>TRBV11-3|-|TRBJ2-2|-
TGTGCCAGCAGCTCCCGGGACACCGGGCGCACCGGGGAGCTGTTTTTT
CASSSRDTGRTGELFF
>TRBV7-3|-|TRBJ1-5|-
TGTGCCAGCAGCTTAACATCAGGTCAGCCCCAGCATTTT
CASSLTSGQPQHF
>TRBV12-5|-|TRBJ2-1|few
TGTGCTAGTGGTCTACCCCTAGGTGGGGCCGGTGAGCAGTTCTTC
CASGLPLGGAGEQFF
>TRBV7-2|TRBD2|TRBJ2-5|-
TGTGCCAGCAACTCTAAGCGGGGGGTTCAAGAGACCCAGTACTTC
CASNSKRGVQETQYF
>TRBV5-1|-|TRBJ1-1|-
TGCGCCAGCAGTCAGGCGGGGATGGGCATGGGCACTGAAGCTTTCTTT
CASSQAGMGMGTEAFF
>TRBV11-3|-|TRBJ2-7|-
TGTGCCAGCAGCCCGCCGGCGGGTGAGCAGTACTTC
CASSPPAGEQYF
>TRBV19|TRBD1|TRBJ2-1|-
TGTGCCAGTAGCCCCCAACAGGGGGCGGACGTTAACAATGAGCAGTTCTTC
CASSPQQGADVNNEQFF
>TRBV6-5|-|TRBJ1-2|-
TGTGCCAGCACAGGGTCGGGGGTTTACGGCTACACCTTC
CASTGSGVYGYTF
>TRBV9|-|TRBJ2-1|-
TGTGCCAGCAGCGTAGCCCAGGGCGTCCTCTCCTACAATGAGCAGTTCTTC
CASSVAQGVLSYNEQFF
>TRBV6-2/TRBV6-3|TRBD1|TRBJ2-7|-
TGTGCCAGCAGCTTCGGGACAGTCTCCTACGAGCAGTACTTC
CASSFGTVSYEQYF
>TRBV6-6|TRBD1|TRBJ2-7|once
TGTGCCAGCAGTTACAGGGACAGGGCTTACGAGCAGTACTTC
CASSYRDRAYEQYF
>TRBV5-1|-|TRBJ1-1|few
TGCGCCAGCAGCTTCTCCAGGGGAACTGAAGCTTTCTTT
CASSFSRGTEAFF
>TRBV4-3|-|TRBJ1-1|-
TGCGCCAGCAGCCAAGCACCAGGGGACACTGAAGCTTTCTTT
CASSQAPGDTEAFF
>TRBV9|-|TRBJ2-3|-
TGTGCCAGCAGCGTAGTCGGACAGTTGGGGGATACGCAGTATTTT
CASSVVGQLGDTQYF
>TRBV14|TRBD1|TRBJ1-1|-
TGTGCCAGCAGCCCCCCTAACAGGGGTGGGACTGAAGCTTTCTTT
CASSPPNRGGTEAFF
>TRBV2|TRBD1|TRBJ2-2|-
TGTGCCAGCACCGCATTGACAGGGACGAACACCGGGGAGCTGTTTTTT
CASTALTGTNTGELFF
>TRBV5-4|-|TRBJ2-7|-
TGTGCCAGCAGCTTGGGCCCAGCGAGCGAGCAGTACTTC
CASSLGPASEQYF
>TRBV9|-|TRBJ1-6|-
TGTGCCAGCAGCGGGGCGGGCTCCTATAATTCACCCCTCCACTTT
CASSGAGSYNSPLHF
>TRBV7-3|-|TRBJ2-7|-
TGTGCCAGCAGCCCTAGTGCGGGGTCCTACGAGCAGTACTTC
CASSPSAGSYEQYF
>TRBV5-1|TRBD1|TRBJ1-4|-
TGCGCCAGCAGCCGCGGACAGGGCGGGGAAAAACTGTTTTTT
CASSRGQGGEKLFF
>TRBV9|TRBD2|TRBJ2-5|once
TGTGCCAGCAGCCTCCACGGGGGGGGCGGTGAGACCCAGTACTTC
CASSLHGGGGETQYF
>TRBV10-3|-|TRBJ1-6|once
TGTGCCATCAGTGAGTTCCATCGGAATTCACCCCTCCACTTT
CAISEFHRNSPLHF
>TRBV18|-|TRBJ2-3|-
TGTGCCAGCTCACGGGACTGGAGCACAGATACGCAGTATTTT
CASSRDWSTDTQYF
>TRBV5-1|-|TRBJ2-3|once
TGCGCCAGCAGCTTGTTGGGCGCCATGTCCGGCACAGATACGCAGTATTTT
CASSLLGAMSGTDTQYF
>TRBV19|-|TRBJ1-5|few
TGTGCCAGTAAGGGATTGGGGCCAGCTAATCAGCCCCAGCATTTT
CASKGLGPANQPQHF
>TRBV11-2|TRBD2|TRBJ2-2|-
TGTGCCCGCAGCGGGGGGGCGATCGGGGAGCTGTTTTTT
CARSGGAIGELFF
>TRBV6-6|-|TRBJ1-5|-
TGTGCCAGCACTCAAAGGGGATATAGCAATCAGCCCCAGCATTTT
CASTQRGYSNQPQHF
>TRBV3-1/TRBV3-2|-|TRBJ1-2|-
TGTGCCAGCAGCCAAGGTAACAGGATAAAAAACTATGGCTACACCTTC
CASSQGNRIKNYGYTF
>TRBV19|-|TRBJ1-1|-
TGTGCCAGTAGGCCCAACACCGTTGAAGCTTTCTTT
CASRPNTVEAFF
>TRBV9|TRBD1|TRBJ1-1|-
TGTGCCAGCAGCCCCCGGACAGGGGGCAAGGATGAAGCTTTCTTT
CASSPRTGGKDEAFF
>TRBV30|TRBD1|TRBJ1-5|-
TGTGCCTGGAGCGCAACAGGGGAACAGCCCCAGCATTTT
CAWSATGEQPQHF
>TRBV12-5|-|TRBJ2-5|-
TGTGCTAGTGGTCGAGGGTTCCAAGAGACCCAGTACTTC
CASGRGFQETQYF
>TRBV5-1|TRBD1|TRBJ1-5|-
TGCGCCAGCAGGCTCGAAGGACAGGGCAATCAGCCCCAGCATTTT
CASRLEGQGNQPQHF
>TRBV11-3|-|TRBJ2-7|-
TGTGCCAGCAGCCGGGACTTCGGTTTAACCTACGAGCAGTACTTC
CASSRDFGLTYEQYF
>TRBV6-2/TRBV6-3|-|TRBJ2-7|-
TGTGCCAGCAGTTACGGAGTCTCCTACGAGCAGTACTTC
CASSYGVSYEQYF
>TRBV6-5|-|TRBJ1-1|-
TGTGCCAGCAGTTACCTGGGAGTGAACACTGAAGCTTTCTTT
CASSYLGVNTEAFF
>TRBV24-1|TRBD2|TRBJ2-5|once
TGTGCCACCAGTGAGAGGACTAGCGGGGGACAAGAGACCCAGTACTTC
CATSERTSGGQETQYF